This T cell receptor beta chain was observed in a study of neoadjuvant anti-PD-1 for oral cavity cancer. The CDR3 length is 14 residues. From germline, CDR1 is SNHLY and CDR2 FYNNEI. V was cut by 5 bases and J by 5 bases, with 15 bases left in between. Turning to this clone: The antigen remains unidentified.

PBMC libraries mostly used about 500 ng of input genomic DNA, with six replicates per sample. Profiling relied on immunoSEQ multiplex PCR, and the TCRdb table lists in-frame clones only, not all of them. The table records about 16,000 clones, 72% of them present only once. Regarding the study as a whole: Only a few patients per response group were TCR-analyzed; validation needed.

The starting material was PBMCs, obtained before nivolumab (anti-PD-1) treatment. The source is a person aged 40 to 85 with oral cavity squamous cell carcinoma. The genes are TRBV2 and TRBJ1-1; the D gene is possibly TRBD1 (5 bases). In DNA form, the CDR3 reads TGTGCCAGCAGTCGCACGGGGCGGTGGACTGAAGCTTTCTTT. This codes for CASSRTGRWTEAFF.